Listed below are T cell receptor beta chains from one sample, sequenced in a study of T cell repertoires in ileal Crohn's disease. The data were produced by immunoSEQ multiplex PCR, yet TCRdb's version contains in-frame clones alone and is incomplete. Among 15,000 or so clones listed, 70% to 80% were seen once. What was sequenced was ileal tissue. Every receptor here comes from an adult with Crohn's disease. The CDR3 runs from the conserved cysteine through the conserved F or W. A D gene is named only where the DNA matches it firmly. A clone size is listed for some rows: how often the clone was seen (once, few, many), or a class if it is expanded.

size | V | D | CDR3
NA | TRBV2 | TRBD1 | CASRGQINTEAFF
once | TRBV30 | TRBD2 | CAWSGHSRDYSYEQYF
NA | TRBV6-4 | TRBD1 | CASSDSLRRGQEAFF
NA | TRBV7-9 | NA | CASSKMVIQGYWYGYTF
NA | TRBV4-1 | TRBD1 | CASSRTLQGAGTDTQYF
NA | TRBV20-1 | NA | CSSLPYLEAFF
NA | TRBV21-1 | NA | CASSPDTTYEQYF
NA | TRBV5-1 | TRBD2 | CASRGTAGEETQYF
NA | TRBV10-3 | TRBD1 | CAISEGRPGGEQYF
NA | TRBV13 | NA | CASSHPDSYSYGYTF
once | TRBV27 | TRBD2 | CASSRDYSSYEQYF
NA | TRBV4-1 | NA | CASSRQLGGNSPLHF
NA | TRBV29-1 | TRBD1 | CSGEEDRSSYNEQFF
NA | TRBV19 | TRBD1 | CASSSIGGQGKINEQFF
NA | TRBV7-6 | NA | CASSFPGTDTQYF
NA | TRBV27 | NA | CASSLLSRGKNTEAFF
NA | TRBV5-6 | NA | CASSLTTTGGYTF
NA | TRBV11-2 | NA | CASSKGHQETQYF
NA | TRBV5-4 | NA | CASSLGGEELNTEAFF
NA | TRBV7-9 | NA | CASSPRPWTGELFF
NA | TRBV30 | NA | CAWILGAEDTQYF
NA | TRBV6-5 | TRBD1 | CASSLGTGANQPQHF
NA | TRBV21-1 | NA | CATVPRGPKYQETQYF
NA | TRBV15 | NA | CATSRDWTDNEQFF
NA | TRBV27 | NA | CASSPRRLSYEQYF
NA | TRBV2 | NA | CASADSWGYTF
once | TRBV6-6 | TRBD2 | CASKGGSDTQYF
NA | TRBV5-6 | NA | CASSLPTSTDTQYF
NA | TRBV4-1 | NA | CASSQLRGNQPQHF
NA | TRBV7-9 | NA | CASSSSGTANTEAFF
NA | TRBV7-9 | NA | CASRPGTYEQYF
few | TRBV4-2 | NA | CASSPGATYNEQFF
NA | TRBV6-6 | NA | CASTWGTEAFF
NA | TRBV9 | NA | CASSTMTRPGELFF
NA | TRBV2 | TRBD1 | CASSDGTVSRSNQPQHF
NA | TRBV30 | NA | CAWANYEQYF
NA | TRBV5-1 | NA | CASSLDGGVHYEQYF
NA | TRBV7-2 | TRBD1 | CASSLDTGVTNEKLFF
NA | TRBV7-9 | NA | CASSYGGSYNEQFF
NA | TRBV6-6 | NA | CASSYSRPGSGNTIYF
NA | TRBV4-3 | NA | CASSQSWTSNQPQHF
medium-sized | TRBV10-2 | NA | CASSSGDYGYTF
NA | TRBV5-6 | TRBD1 | CASSLGDRDNQPQHF
NA | TRBV4-1 | NA | CASSQQTSAPLHF
NA | TRBV5-6 | TRBD1 | CASSLYTGTAYYEQYF
NA | TRBV11-3 | NA | CASSPTRDTNYGYTF
NA | TRBV7-6 | NA | CASSKSTSYMGYLGEQYF
NA | TRBV2 | NA | CASIRREGEAFF
NA | TRBV6-1 | NA | CASSQASGAGNTIYF